This TCR beta chain was sequenced during a study of blood T cell repertoires in COVID-19. This clone is a singleton in its sample. In germline, CDR1 is GTSNPN, CDR2 SVGIG (reference sequence). Trimming pared 5 bases from V and 0 bases from J, leaving 8 bases between. This CDR3 has 13 amino acids. Sequencing was performed with immunoSEQ multiplex PCR; in TCRdb, only in-frame clones are kept and a portion is missing. Altogether fewer than 350,000 clones are present, about nine tenths being singletons, with the ten largest covering roughly 7.3%. Sequencing was performed on peripheral blood. The chain has TRBV30 and TRBJ1-3, with unresolved D. The origin of this receptor is a woman in her thirties with COVID-19, enrolled during active disease. The CDR3, as DNA: TGTGCCTGGGTGGGCCTCTCTGGAAACACCATATATTTT. Translated, it gives CAWVGLSGNTIYF.